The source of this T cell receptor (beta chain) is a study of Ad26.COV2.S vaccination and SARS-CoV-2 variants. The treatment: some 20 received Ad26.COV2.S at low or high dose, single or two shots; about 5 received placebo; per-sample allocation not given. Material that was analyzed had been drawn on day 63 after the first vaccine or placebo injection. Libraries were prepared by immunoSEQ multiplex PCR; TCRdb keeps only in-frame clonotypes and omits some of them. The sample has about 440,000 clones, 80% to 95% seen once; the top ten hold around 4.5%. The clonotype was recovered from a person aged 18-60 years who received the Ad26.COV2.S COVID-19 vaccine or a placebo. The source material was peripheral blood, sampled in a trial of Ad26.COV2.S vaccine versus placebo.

The DNA for the CDR3 is TGTGCCAGCAGCCCGTGGGACAGGGGGCTTCTCCCACTCTCCTACGAGCAGTACTTC. Protein: CASSPWDRGLLPLSYEQYF. This chain connects TRBV5-8 to TRBJ2-7; 12 bases match TRBD1. Germline CDR1 SGHTS, CDR2 YDEGEE. The CDR3 extends over 19 amino acids. Losses at the gene ends were 4 bases for V and 0 bases for J; bases not matched to a gene: 14.